This T cell receptor (beta chain) was identified during a study of patients and donors after allogeneic stem cell transplantation. One entry per CDR3 protein, called by TCRdb with MiXCR from the RT-PCR reads. The data contain 920,000 or so distinct CDR3 sequences, roughly 17% of them singletons. Germline V gene data show CDR1 as SGHRS and CDR2 as YFSETQ. V lost 5 bases, J lost 1 base, and 9 bases lay in between. CDR3 length: 13 amino acids. The gene calls are TRBV5-1 and TRBJ1-2; D is unclear. The sample comprised blood, either unsorted or a sorted T cell fraction (not recorded which). This sequence was found in a human donor who was either an allogeneic HSCT recipient or a stem cell or donor lymphocyte infusion donor (not recorded which). It is not recorded whose cells these are; they may come from a transplant donor. The CDR3 here is CASREGYNYGYTF. Here the CDR3 DNA reads TGCGCCAGCAGAGAAGGTTATAACTATGGCTACACCTTC.